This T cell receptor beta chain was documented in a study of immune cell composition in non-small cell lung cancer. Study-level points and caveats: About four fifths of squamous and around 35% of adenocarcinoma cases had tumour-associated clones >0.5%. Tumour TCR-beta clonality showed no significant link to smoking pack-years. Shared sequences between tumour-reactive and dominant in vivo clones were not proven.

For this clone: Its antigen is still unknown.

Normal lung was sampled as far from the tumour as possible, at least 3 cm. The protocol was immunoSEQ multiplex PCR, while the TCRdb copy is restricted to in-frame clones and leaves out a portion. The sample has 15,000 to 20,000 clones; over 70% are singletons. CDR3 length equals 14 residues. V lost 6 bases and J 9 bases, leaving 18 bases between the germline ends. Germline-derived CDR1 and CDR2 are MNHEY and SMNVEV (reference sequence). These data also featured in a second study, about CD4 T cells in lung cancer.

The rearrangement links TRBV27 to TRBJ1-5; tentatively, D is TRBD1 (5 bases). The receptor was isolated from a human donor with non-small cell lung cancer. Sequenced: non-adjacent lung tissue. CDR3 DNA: TGTGCCAGCAGCCCGGGGGGGGGAATCATGCCCCAGCATTTT. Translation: CASSPGGGIMPQHF.